These T cell receptor beta chains were read from a single sample in a study of T cells in Graves' hyperthyroidism and ophthalmopathy. TCRdb independently ran MiXCR on the multiplex PCR reads; one entry per CDR3 protein. Among 700,000 or so distinct CDR3 sequences listed, 16% were seen once. Sequencing input: blood. These receptors originate from a man aged 18-30 years with Graves' hyperthyroidism. CDR3s leave out the opening cysteine and the closing phenylalanine or tryptophan. D genes are given only for firm matches.

cdr3_aa j_call d_call v_call
SAQSPPTDTQY TRBJ2-3 NA TRBV20-1
SARTSGRGAYEQY TRBJ2-7 TRBD2 TRBV20-1
ASSWRYAYNEQF TRBJ2-1 NA TRBV5-6
ASSLAGRMGYT TRBJ1-2 NA TRBV11-2
ASRDSHSPLH TRBJ1-6 TRBD1 TRBV28
ASSSLVSEQF TRBJ2-1 NA TRBV27
AIRQGAGTGELF TRBJ2-2 TRBD1 TRBV10-3
SASGRGRANYGYT TRBJ1-2 NA TRBV20-1
ATSRGGTSGSNEQF TRBJ2-1 TRBD2 TRBV15
ASILFLGWQETQY TRBJ2-5 NA TRBV2
ATSSGRLAKNIQY TRBJ2-4 NA TRBV15
ASSLGPLPNYGYT TRBJ1-2 NA TRBV28
SSYQGGGTEAF TRBJ1-1 TRBD1 TRBV29-1
ASSVERVYGYT TRBJ1-2 NA TRBV6-1
ASRPGLASYEQY TRBJ2-7 NA TRBV27
ASSPLTGTGELF TRBJ2-2 NA TRBV11-2
ASSVGAVASSYEQY TRBJ2-7 NA TRBV9
ASSFDRNYGYT TRBJ1-2 NA TRBV12-3/TRBV12-4
ASSYSGDYYGYT TRBJ1-2 NA TRBV6-5
ASSLDRVAF TRBJ1-1 NA TRBV19
ASSQRGGDYGYT TRBJ1-2 NA TRBV14
ASRAGQVENIQY TRBJ2-4 TRBD1 TRBV19
ATSSTGVDQPQH TRBJ1-5 TRBD1 TRBV24-1
ASSSRTSGRATYNEQF TRBJ2-1 TRBD2 TRBV28
ASSLDGTDAKLF TRBJ1-4 TRBD1 TRBV5-1
ASRSLAETQY TRBJ2-5 NA TRBV28
AWSSGPPSSYEQY TRBJ2-7 NA TRBV30
ASSLAYPSSGNTIY TRBJ1-3 NA TRBV7-6
ASSYELAGVNNEQF TRBJ2-1 TRBD2 TRBV6-2/TRBV6-3
SARDRRTSGSSYEQY TRBJ2-7 TRBD2 TRBV20-1
ASSPRGLQETQY TRBJ2-5 NA TRBV18
ASSHQRGRSTEAF TRBJ1-1 TRBD1 TRBV11-2
ASSQDLAGGGNEQF TRBJ2-1 TRBD2 TRBV3-1
ASSLGTGSNIQY TRBJ2-4 TRBD1 TRBV5-1
ASSFGAGDTTYNEQF TRBJ2-1 TRBD2 TRBV12-3/TRBV12-4
ASRRGSGANVLT TRBJ2-6 NA TRBV28
ASSLGPGWDERF TRBJ2-1 NA TRBV11-2
ASSHPPPLAGGPFEQF TRBJ2-1 TRBD2 TRBV7-2
ASSRQGGELF TRBJ2-2 TRBD1 TRBV12-3/TRBV12-4
ATSGSRGSYNEQF TRBJ2-1 NA TRBV24-1
ASSGEINTGELF TRBJ2-2 NA TRBV2
ASSLYPPYEQY TRBJ2-7 NA TRBV27
ASRKLGLILGSGANVLT TRBJ2-6 NA TRBV27
ASSNGLSSYNEQF TRBJ2-1 NA TRBV11-3
ASWTSVSNEQF TRBJ2-1 TRBD2 TRBV6-1
SVEGLAGHYEQY TRBJ2-7 TRBD2 TRBV29-1
ASSWSEQDTQY TRBJ2-3 NA TRBV28
ASSLSGGPTDTQY TRBJ2-3 TRBD2 TRBV12-3/TRBV12-4
ASRRRDRRETQY TRBJ2-5 TRBD1 TRBV6-1
SATRTSGRLETQY TRBJ2-5 TRBD2 TRBV20-1
AWTWTLWTEAF TRBJ1-1 NA TRBV30
ASSTPLETQY TRBJ2-5 NA TRBV28
ASSEGTSGTYEQF TRBJ2-1 TRBD2 TRBV27
ASSLAPTSFNEQF TRBJ2-1 NA TRBV7-9
SVGQGAESNQPQH TRBJ1-5 TRBD1 TRBV29-1
ASLIQGNTEAF TRBJ1-1 NA TRBV2